Each of the 8 T cell receptor beta chains below was sequenced from the same sample in a study of cytomegalovirus exposure and HLA in healthy donors. With 60 Vbeta and 13 Jbeta primers, the PCR was carried out. The repertoire was sequenced with immunoSEQ multiplex PCR; TCRdb's copy has only in-frame clones and lacks some. The sample carries tens of thousands of clones, roughly 76% recorded once. Sequenced sample: PBMCs. These receptors were collected from a woman between 25 and 40 years old in good health and CMV-seronegative.

The chain uses TRBV6-5 and TRBJ1-5, with TRBD1 identical over 7 bases. Germline lookup yields CDR1 MNHEY and CDR2 SVGAGI. Trimming cost V 6 bases and J 5 bases; bases outside gene matches: 4. CDR3 size: 13 residues. The CDR3 reads CASSQQGHQPQHF. As DNA, the CDR3 is TGTGCCAGCAGCCAACAGGGGCATCAGCCCCAGCATTTT.

V is TRBV28 and J is TRBJ1-2; 7 bases match TRBD1. V trimming: 4 bases; J trimming: 4 bases; junction bases outside the gene matches: 6. This CDR3 comprises 14 residues. Per germline, CDR1 MDHEN and CDR2 SYDVKM. The CDR3 coding sequence is TGTGCCAGCAGTTCTACAGGGGAGGTCTATGGCTACACCTTC. Translated, it gives CASSSTGEVYGYTF.

In this sample, this clone turned up a few times. The chain recombines TRBV7-2 with TRBJ2-2; TRBD2 might be the D (5 bases). CDR3 length: 16 amino acids. V lost 6 bases and J 4 bases, leaving 18 bases between the germline ends. Germline V gene lookup returns CDR1 SGHTA and CDR2 FQGNSA. CDR3: CASRQRGRPGTGELFF. The CDR3 DNA is TGTGCCAGCAGACAAAGAGGGCGGCCGGGCACCGGGGAGCTGTTTTTT.

The gene calls are TRBV25-1 and TRBJ1-1; tentative D call: TRBD1 (5 bases). The CDR3 is 13 residues long. Germline V lookup: CDR1 MGHDK, CDR2 SYGVNS. V lost 6 bases to trimming and J lost 3 bases, with 11 bases between them. CDR3 sequence reads: CASRQTGDTEAFF. CDR3 nucleotides: TGTGCCAGCAGGCAGACGGGGGACACTGAAGCTTTCTTT.

The chain recombines TRBV7-6 with TRBJ2-5, with TRBD2 matching over 12 bases. CDR1 and CDR2 (germline): SGHVS, FNYEAQ. Germline trimming cut 5 bases from V and 7 bases from J; bases unmatched to any gene: 8. There are 15 residues in the CDR3. CDR3: CASSLTSGSIRTQYF. CDR3 in DNA: TGTGCCAGCAGCCTGACTAGCGGGAGTATTCGGACCCAGTACTTC.

The chain joins TRBV11-3 to TRBJ2-1; TRBD2 matches 7 bases. CDR3 length: 16 amino acids. Germline trimming cut 2 bases from V and 5 bases from J; bases unmatched to any gene: 9. Germline loops: CDR1 SGHNT, CDR2 YENEEA. The CDR3 sequence is CASSLMVAGGNNEQFF. The CDR3 DNA is TGTGCCAGCAGCTTAATGGTAGCGGGCGGTAACAATGAGCAGTTCTTC.

The gene calls are TRBV7-3 and TRBJ2-6, with D perhaps TRBD1 (6 bases). This CDR3 is 15 amino acids long. V was pared by 5 bases and J by 4 bases, with 12 bases between. Germline CDR1 reads SGHTA; CDR2 reads FQGTGA. The CDR3 region has the DNA TGTGCCAGCAGCGTCACAGGGACCGGGGCCAACGTCCTGACTTTC. The encoded protein is CASSVTGTGANVLTF.

This clone came up once. The rearrangement joins TRBV4-1 to TRBJ2-1, with 14 bases that match TRBD2. V dropped 2 bases and J dropped 9; count of bases not matched to a gene: 9. The CDR3 runs to 17 residues. CDR1 is MGHRA and CDR2 is YSYEKL in the germline V gene. In DNA, the CDR3 is TGCGCCAGCAGCCAACTACCCGGACTAGCGGGAGGAGGTGAGCAGTTCTTC. It encodes CASSQLPGLAGGGEQFF.